This TCR beta chain was observed in a study of T cell responses to AZD1222 COVID-19 vaccine. About the research overall: The study pooled second doses at about 4 or about 12 weeks. Study-wide results and limits: Spike-spanning, vaccine-associated CD4 TCRs were dominant at 160-218 and 743-854.

The CDR3 length is 14 residues. Looked up from germline, CDR1 is LNHDA and CDR2 is SQIVND (reference sequence). Trimming took off 5 bases at V and 6 bases at J, with 14 bases between the two ends. The table came from immunoSEQ multiplex PCR; TCRdb's copy has only in-frame clones and leaves some out. The sample lists 180,000 or so clones, 94% occurring once. This clone was picked up one time. Its cognate antigen is unknown. This material consisted of peripheral blood, taken on day 0 of AZD1222 vaccination. The gene calls are TRBV19 and TRBJ1-5, with D perhaps matching TRBD1 (5 bases). The origin of this receptor is an adult in good health. CDR3 sequence (DNA): TGTGCCAGTAGTCCGCGGGACCTGGTTCAGCCCCAGCATTTT. As protein: CASSPRDLVQPQHF.